Listed below are T cell receptor beta chains from one sample, sequenced in a study of T cell responses to AZD1222 COVID-19 vaccine. Profiling relied on immunoSEQ multiplex PCR, and the TCRdb table lists in-frame clones only, not all of them. The sample carries 89,000 or so clones, 85% to 95% recorded once. Material: peripheral blood, obtained 28 days after the second AZD1222 dose. These receptors all stem from an adult who received the AZD1222 COVID-19 vaccine. The conserved cysteine and the conserved F or W are not part of the CDR3 here. The order of the fields is V gene, D gene, CDR3 protein. D genes are given only for firm matches.

V: TRBV11-2; D: NA; CDR3: ASSSRGDGLRNTEAF
V: TRBV5-1; D: NA; CDR3: ASRRRGAETQY
V: TRBV6-6; D: NA; CDR3: ASSWEASLLGEQY
V: TRBV28; D: NA; CDR3: ASSSSYHNEKLF
V: TRBV27; D: NA; CDR3: ASSFRGGEQY
V: TRBV24-1; D: NA; CDR3: ATSEPTSGFDNEQF
V: TRBV14; D: TRBD1; CDR3: ASSLRQGAHNEQF
V: TRBV28; D: NA; CDR3: ASSSVGGGEQF
V: TRBV6-5; D: NA; CDR3: ASSLQVRNTEAF
V: TRBV9; D: NA; CDR3: ASSPRGDRNTGELF
V: TRBV2; D: NA; CDR3: ASSLVGSNQPQH
V: TRBV28; D: TRBD1; CDR3: ASSFGTDNTEAF
V: TRBV7-9; D: NA; CDR3: ASSLFPSGNSPLH
V: TRBV6-2/TRBV6-3; D: NA; CDR3: ASSSRDTGELF
V: TRBV5-1; D: TRBD2; CDR3: ASSLESGKIYEQY
V: TRBV14; D: TRBD2; CDR3: ASSLKSSGPFYEQY
V: TRBV5-1; D: TRBD1; CDR3: ASSSGTGQETQY
V: TRBV28; D: NA; CDR3: ASSSWARANYGYT
V: TRBV13; D: NA; CDR3: ASNRDTDTQY
V: TRBV12-5; D: NA; CDR3: ASASSGYEQY
V: TRBV10-1; D: TRBD1; CDR3: ASSSDRAEIFRELF